These T cell receptor beta chains were read from a single sample in a study of beta chain features in type 1 diabetes. The repertoire was sequenced with immunoSEQ multiplex PCR; TCRdb's copy has only in-frame clones and lacks some. The sample lists 310,000 or so clones; approximately 16% were seen once. The sequenced sample was naive CD4+ T cells from blood. Receptor source: a man aged 18 to 29 with type 1 diabetes. Both conserved end residues are part of each CDR3. A D gene is named only where the DNA matches it firmly. Where a row states a size, it is once, few, many or the class of an expanded clone; other rows omit it.

d_gene	j_gene	v_gene	abundance	CDR3aa	CDR3nt
NA	TRBJ1-2	TRBV30	NA	CAGETGRSGGYTF	TGTGCCGGAGAAACAGGGCGGTCGGGTGGCTACACCTTC
NA	TRBJ1-1	TRBV29-1	few	CSVGGRMNTEAFF	TGCAGCGTTGGAGGGCGGATGAACACTGAAGCTTTCTTT
NA	TRBJ2-7	TRBV5-1	few	CASSLIAGGAQDEQYF	TGCGCCAGCAGCTTAATTGCCGGCGGGGCGCAGGATGAGCAGTACTTC
TRBD1	TRBJ2-3	TRBV6-1	few	CASRGQSTDTQYF	TGTGCCAGCCGGGGACAGAGCACAGATACGCAGTATTTT
TRBD1	TRBJ1-5	TRBV29-1	few	CSVRTGLDQPQHF	TGCAGCGTTAGGACAGGGCTCGATCAGCCCCAGCATTTT
TRBD1	TRBJ2-1	TRBV7-7	NA	CASSSGQVGHSYNEQFF	TGTGCCAGCAGCTCCGGACAGGTGGGCCACTCCTACAATGAGCAGTTCTTC
TRBD2	TRBJ2-7	TRBV28	NA	CASSLPHGREFLEQYF	TGTGCCAGCAGTTTGCCCCACGGGCGGGAGTTCCTCGAGCAGTACTTC
NA	TRBJ1-2	TRBV7-9	NA	CASSRLGEGGYTF	TGTGCCAGCAGCCGGCTGGGGGAGGGTGGCTACACCTTC
NA	TRBJ1-2	TRBV11-2	many	CASSGSGQAF	TGTGCCAGCAGCGGCAGCGGCCAGGCCTTC
NA	TRBJ2-3	TRBV23-1	few	CASHRDSRTDTQYF	TGCGCCAGCCATCGGGACTCTCGCACAGATACGCAGTATTTT
NA	TRBJ2-2	TRBV5-1	NA	CASSLVRGRDGELFF	TGCGCCAGCAGCTTGGTCAGGGGAAGAGACGGGGAGCTGTTTTTT
NA	TRBJ2-5	TRBV2	NA	CASSDNNQETQYF	TGTGCCAGCAGTGACAACAACCAAGAGACCCAGTACTTC
NA	TRBJ2-7	TRBV7-8	NA	CASSSLRDSLWEQYF	TGTGCCAGCAGCTCCCTGCGGGACAGCCTGTGGGAGCAGTACTTC
TRBD2	TRBJ2-1	TRBV5-4	few	CASSPGLAGYNEQFF	TGTGCCAGCAGCCCGGGACTAGCGGGATACAATGAGCAGTTCTTC
TRBD2	TRBJ2-3	TRBV7-2	few	CASRRQRGGPDTQYF	TGTGCCAGCAGACGCCAGCGGGGGGGCCCGGATACGCAGTATTTT
NA	TRBJ2-4	TRBV13	NA	CASSFGSGTKNIQYF	TGTGCCAGCAGCTTCGGGTCCGGGACCAAAAACATTCAGTACTTC
NA	TRBJ1-6	TRBV2	NA	CAERNNYNSPLHF	TGTGCCGAGAGGAACAACTATAATTCACCCCTCCACTTT
NA	TRBJ2-3	TRBV6-1	NA	CASSESGDVDTQYF	TGTGCCAGCAGTGAATCGGGGGATGTAGATACGCAGTATTTT
TRBD1	TRBJ2-7	TRBV30	few	CACGQGDYEQYF	TGTGCCTGTGGACAGGGGGACTACGAGCAGTACTTC
NA	TRBJ1-5	TRBV10-3	NA	CAISTAGSNQPQHF	TGTGCCATCAGCACCGCGGGTAGCAATCAGCCCCAGCATTTT
TRBD2	TRBJ2-1	TRBV29-1	few	CSGDRTSVYNEQFF	TGCAGCGGTGACAGGACTAGCGTCTACAATGAGCAGTTCTTC
TRBD1	TRBJ2-5	TRBV7-2	few	CASSPSMTTGTETQYF	TGTGCCAGCAGCCCCTCTATGACGACAGGGACGGAGACCCAGTACTTC
NA	TRBJ2-7	TRBV19	NA	CASSMVMGEEQYF	TGTGCCAGTAGTATGGTGATGGGAGAGGAGCAGTACTTC
NA	TRBJ2-2	TRBV21-1	few	CASSKEGLAGMNTGELFF	TGTGCCAGCAGCAAAGAGGGACTAGCGGGGATGAACACCGGGGAGCTGTTTTTT
NA	TRBJ2-1	TRBV4-2	NA	CASSQEEMSYNEQFF	TGTGCCAGCAGCCAAGAGGAGATGTCCTACAATGAGCAGTTCTTC
NA	TRBJ2-1	TRBV11-2	few	CASSSRQEYNEQFF	TGTGCCAGCAGCTCCCGACAGGAGTACAATGAGCAGTTCTTC
NA	TRBJ2-7	TRBV2	few	CASIRDTTYEQYF	TGTGCCAGCATCAGGGACACAACCTACGAGCAGTACTTC
TRBD1	TRBJ1-5	TRBV30	NA	CAWSADRAQPQHF	TGTGCCTGGAGTGCTGACAGGGCCCAGCCCCAGCATTTT
NA	TRBJ2-1	TRBV14	NA	CASSFLAAGEQFF	TGTGCCAGCAGCTTCCTCGCGGCCGGAGAGCAGTTCTTC
TRBD2	TRBJ2-5	TRBV7-2	NA	CASSSGLTETQYF	TGTGCCAGCAGCTCGGGACTAACGGAGACCCAGTACTTC
NA	TRBJ2-7	TRBV28	NA	CASSQTTGVYEQYF	TGTGCCAGCAGCCAAACGACCGGGGTATACGAGCAGTACTTC
NA	TRBJ1-2	TRBV18	NA	CASSPYGGSGYTF	TGTGCCAGCTCACCCTACGGGGGATCGGGCTACACCTTC
NA	TRBJ2-1	TRBV9	NA	CARRGGDSYNEQFF	TGTGCCAGGAGGGGGGGGGACTCCTACAATGAGCAGTTCTTC
TRBD1	TRBJ2-2	TRBV5-4	NA	CASSAGGDPNTGELFF	TGTGCCAGCAGCGCAGGGGGCGATCCGAACACCGGGGAGCTGTTTTTT
NA	TRBJ1-4	TRBV28	few	CATGAFEKLFF	TGTGCCACAGGGGCTTTCGAAAAACTGTTTTTT
NA	TRBJ2-3	TRBV6-1	few	CASSETTYRPDTQYF	TGTGCCAGCAGTGAAACTACTTACCGGCCAGATACGCAGTATTTT
TRBD2	TRBJ2-3	TRBV19	few	CASSISGLAGDTQYF	TGTGCCAGTAGTATATCAGGACTAGCGGGGGATACGCAGTATTTT
TRBD1	TRBJ1-1	TRBV15	few	CATSRGPPSGQGMVAFF	TGTGCCACCAGCAGAGGCCCCCCCTCGGGACAGGGAATGGTCGCTTTCTTT
NA	TRBJ1-5	TRBV18	few	CASSPPYSNQPQHF	TGTGCCAGCTCACCCCCTTATAGCAATCAGCCCCAGCATTTT
TRBD1	TRBJ2-1	TRBV5-1	NA	CASSLGDRYNEQFF	TGCGCCAGCAGCTTGGGGGACAGGTACAATGAGCAGTTCTTC
TRBD2	TRBJ2-1	TRBV19	NA	CASSPGLAGGVVHEQFF	TGTGCCAGTAGCCCGGGTCTAGCGGGGGGAGTTGTGCATGAGCAGTTCTTC
TRBD2	TRBJ2-7	TRBV7-9	few	CASSPRASGHYEQYF	TGTGCCAGCAGCCCCCGGGCTAGCGGGCACTACGAGCAGTACTTC